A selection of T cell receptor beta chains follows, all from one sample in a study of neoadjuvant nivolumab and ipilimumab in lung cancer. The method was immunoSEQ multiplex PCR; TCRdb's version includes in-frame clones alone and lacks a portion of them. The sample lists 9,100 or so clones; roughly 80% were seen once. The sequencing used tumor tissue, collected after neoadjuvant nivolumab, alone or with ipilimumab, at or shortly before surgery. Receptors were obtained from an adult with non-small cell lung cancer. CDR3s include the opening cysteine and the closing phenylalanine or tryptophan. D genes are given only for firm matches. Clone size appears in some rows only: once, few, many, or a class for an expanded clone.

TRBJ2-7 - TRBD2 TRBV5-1 CASSSVLLAGVYEQYF TGCGCCAGCAGCTCAGTCCTCCTAGCGGGAGTGTACGAGCAGTACTTC
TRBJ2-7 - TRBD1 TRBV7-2 CASSLDRGRYEQYF TGTGCCAGCAGCTTAGACAGGGGGCGCTACGAGCAGTACTTC
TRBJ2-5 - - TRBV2 CASSSGLYGETQYF TGTGCCAGCAGCTCGGGCCTTTACGGAGAGACCCAGTACTTC
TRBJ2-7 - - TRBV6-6 CASSSEAYEQYF TGTGCCAGCAGTTCTGAGGCCTACGAGCAGTACTTC
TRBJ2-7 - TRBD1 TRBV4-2 CASSRGTGGAYEQYF TGTGCCAGCAGCCGTGGGACAGGGGGCGCGTACGAGCAGTACTTC
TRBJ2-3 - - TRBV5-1 CASSLGSDTDTQYF TGCGCCAGCAGCTTGGGGTCAGACACAGATACGCAGTATTTT
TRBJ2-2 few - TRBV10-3 CATVAGRNTGELFF TGTGCCACCGTCGCTGGAAGGAACACCGGGGAGCTGTTTTTT
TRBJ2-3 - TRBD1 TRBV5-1 CASSSQGAKDTQYF TGCGCCAGCAGCTCACAGGGGGCTAAAGATACGCAGTATTTT
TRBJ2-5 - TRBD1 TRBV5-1 CASSLEGQRQETQYF TGCGCCAGCAGCTTGGAGGGACAGAGACAAGAGACCCAGTACTTC
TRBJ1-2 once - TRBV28 CASSAGTNYGYTF TGTGCCAGCAGCGCCGGGACAAACTATGGCTACACCTTC
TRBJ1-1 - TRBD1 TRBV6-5 CASSQGAGEAFF TGTGCCAGCAGTCAGGGGGCTGGTGAAGCTTTCTTT
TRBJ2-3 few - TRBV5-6 CASSPLRVTDTQYF TGTGCCAGCAGTCCGCTGCGGGTCACAGATACGCAGTATTTT
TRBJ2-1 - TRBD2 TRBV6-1 CASSYGRGNNEQFF TGTGCCAGCAGCTACGGGAGGGGAAACAATGAGCAGTTCTTC
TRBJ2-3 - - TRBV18 CASSPPIRDEATDTQYF TGTGCCAGCTCACCACCGATCCGGGATGAGGCCACAGATACGCAGTATTTT
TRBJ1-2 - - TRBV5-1 CASSLEPRVNYGYTF TGCGCCAGCAGCTTGGAACCCAGGGTTAACTATGGCTACACCTTC
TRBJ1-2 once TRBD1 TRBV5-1 CASSLDGQGLYGYTF TGCGCCAGCAGCTTGGACGGACAGGGACTCTATGGCTACACCTTC
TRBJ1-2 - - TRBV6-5 CASSYSGGANYGYTF TGTGCCAGCAGTTACTCGGGGGGGGCTAACTATGGCTACACCTTC
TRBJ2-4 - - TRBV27 CASSLSGVWAKNIQYF TGTGCCAGCAGTTTATCGGGCGTTTGGGCCAAAAACATTCAGTACTTC
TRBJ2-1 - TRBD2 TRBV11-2 CASSLDYPRLAGGNEQFF TGTGCCAGCAGCTTAGATTATCCCAGACTAGCGGGAGGTAATGAGCAGTTCTTC
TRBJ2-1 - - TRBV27 CASSLARGTEQFF TGTGCCAGCAGTCTAGCCCGAGGAACCGAGCAGTTCTTC
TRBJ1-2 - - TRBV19 CASSLNYGYTF TGTGCCAGTAGCCTGAACTATGGCTACACCTTC
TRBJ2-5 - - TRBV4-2 CASSPSQGNQETQYF TGTGCCAGCAGCCCTTCCCAGGGGAACCAAGAGACCCAGTACTTC
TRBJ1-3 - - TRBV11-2 CASSQLRGVSGNTIYF TGTGCCAGCAGCCAGTTGCGGGGGGTCTCTGGAAACACCATATATTTT
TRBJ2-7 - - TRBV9 CASSVAAGAYEQYF TGTGCCAGCAGCGTAGCCGCAGGGGCCTACGAGCAGTACTTC
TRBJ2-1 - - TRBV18 CASSPPLAQSSYNEQFF TGTGCCAGCTCACCACCGCTAGCGCAGAGCTCCTACAATGAGCAGTTCTTC
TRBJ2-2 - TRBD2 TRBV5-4 CASSPALLAGDTGELFF TGTGCCAGCAGCCCGGCTCTTCTAGCGGGCGACACCGGGGAGCTGTTTTTT
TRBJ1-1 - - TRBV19 CASSMSWSSLNTEAFF TGTGCCAGTAGTATGAGTTGGAGTTCGCTGAACACTGAAGCTTTCTTT
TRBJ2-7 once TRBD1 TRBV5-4 CASSVGDRSYEQYF TGTGCCAGCAGCGTAGGGGACAGGTCCTACGAGCAGTACTTC
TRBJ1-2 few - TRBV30 CAWSTGGYGYTF TGTGCCTGGAGTACGGGGGGTTATGGCTACACCTTC
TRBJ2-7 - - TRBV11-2 CASSFRETPSYEQYF TGTGCCAGCAGCTTCCGGGAGACACCCTCCTACGAGCAGTACTTC